Sequencing of this T cell receptor (beta chain) was carried out in a study of shared T cell receptors in the human thymus. Repertoires were generated with immunoSEQ multiplex PCR, while TCRdb's copy carries only in-frame clones and drops some. The table lists 640,000 or so clones, approximately 89% of them singletons. The CDR3 is made up of 16 amino acids. V lost 3 bases and J 3 bases, leaving 14 bases between the germline ends. CDR1 is MNHEY and CDR2 is SMNVEV in the germline V gene (reference sequence). The same data also contributed to another study, on human thymus T cells.

The sequence was obtained from a boy younger than two with a congenital heart defect. J is TRBJ2-2 and V is TRBV27; no definite D call. Sequenced material: thymocytes. The CDR3 coding sequence is TGTGCCAGCAGTTTTTTAACCAAAACGGACACCGGGGAGCTGTTTTTT. This translates into CASSFLTKTDTGELFF.